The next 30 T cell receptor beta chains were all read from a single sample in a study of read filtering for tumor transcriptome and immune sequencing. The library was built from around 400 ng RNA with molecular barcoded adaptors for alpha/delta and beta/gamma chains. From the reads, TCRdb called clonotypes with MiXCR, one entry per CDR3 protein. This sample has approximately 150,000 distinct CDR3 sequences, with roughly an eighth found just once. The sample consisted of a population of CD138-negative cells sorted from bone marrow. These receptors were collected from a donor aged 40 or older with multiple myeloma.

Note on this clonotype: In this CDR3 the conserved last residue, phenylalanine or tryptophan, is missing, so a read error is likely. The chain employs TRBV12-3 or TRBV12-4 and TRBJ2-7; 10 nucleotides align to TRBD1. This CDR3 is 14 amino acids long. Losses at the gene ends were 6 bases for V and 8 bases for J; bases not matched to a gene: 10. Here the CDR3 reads CASSHRDRGGKQYL. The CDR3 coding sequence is TGTGCCAGCAGCCACCGGGACAGGGGTGGTAAGCAGTACCTC.

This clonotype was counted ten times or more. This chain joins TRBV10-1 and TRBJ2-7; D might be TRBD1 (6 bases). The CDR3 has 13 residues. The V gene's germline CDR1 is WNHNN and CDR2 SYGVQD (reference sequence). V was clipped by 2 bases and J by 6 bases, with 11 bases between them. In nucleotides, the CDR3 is TGCGCCAGCAGTGAGCAGGGGCGCAGCGAGCAGTACTTC. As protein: CASSEQGRSEQYF.

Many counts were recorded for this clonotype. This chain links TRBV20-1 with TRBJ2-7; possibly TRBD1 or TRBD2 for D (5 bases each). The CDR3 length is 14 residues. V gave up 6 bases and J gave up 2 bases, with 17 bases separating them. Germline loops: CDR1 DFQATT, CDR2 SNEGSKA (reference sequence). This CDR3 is CSAGPGRLPYEQYF. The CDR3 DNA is TGCAGTGCCGGACCGGGACGGTTACCCTACGAGCAGTACTTC.

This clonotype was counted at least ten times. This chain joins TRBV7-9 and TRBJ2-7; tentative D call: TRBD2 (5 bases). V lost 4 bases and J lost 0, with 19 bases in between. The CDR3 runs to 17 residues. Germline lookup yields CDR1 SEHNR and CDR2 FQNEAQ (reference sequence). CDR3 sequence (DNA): TGTGCCAGCAGCTCACCTTTATCCGGGAAGAGCTCCTACGAGCAGTACTTC. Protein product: CASSSPLSGKSSYEQYF.

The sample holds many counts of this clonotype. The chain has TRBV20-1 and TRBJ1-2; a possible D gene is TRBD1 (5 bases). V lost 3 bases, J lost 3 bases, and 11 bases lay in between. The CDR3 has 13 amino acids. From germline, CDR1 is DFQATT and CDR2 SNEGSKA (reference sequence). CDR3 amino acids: CSASGGFDYGYTF. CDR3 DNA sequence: TGCAGTGCTAGCGGGGGGTTTGACTATGGCTACACCTTC.

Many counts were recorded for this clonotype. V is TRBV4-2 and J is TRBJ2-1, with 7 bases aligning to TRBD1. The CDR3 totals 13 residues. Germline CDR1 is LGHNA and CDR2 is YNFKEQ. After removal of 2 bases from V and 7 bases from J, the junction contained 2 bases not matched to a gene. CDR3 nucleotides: TGTGCCAGCAGCCAACCGGACAGGAATGAGCAGTTCTTC. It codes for CASSQPDRNEQFF.

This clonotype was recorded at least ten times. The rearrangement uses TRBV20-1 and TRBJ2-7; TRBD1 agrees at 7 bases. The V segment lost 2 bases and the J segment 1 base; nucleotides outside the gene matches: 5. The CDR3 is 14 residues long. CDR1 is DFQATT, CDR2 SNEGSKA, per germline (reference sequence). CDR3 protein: CSARPDRASYEQYF. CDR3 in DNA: TGCAGTGCTAGACCCGACAGGGCATCCTACGAGCAGTACTTC.

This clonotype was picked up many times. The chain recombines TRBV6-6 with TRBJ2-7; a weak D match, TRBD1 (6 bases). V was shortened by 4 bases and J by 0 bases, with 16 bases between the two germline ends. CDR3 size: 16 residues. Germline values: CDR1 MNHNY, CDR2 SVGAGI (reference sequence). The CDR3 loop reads CASSSTSDRLSYEQYF. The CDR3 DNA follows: TGTGCCAGCAGTTCCACTTCCGACAGGCTCTCCTACGAGCAGTACTTC.

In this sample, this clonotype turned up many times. For the CDR3, the DNA is TGCAGCGAGACACGGGGGGATAGGGCCTACAATGAGCAGTTCTTC. It codes for CSETRGDRAYNEQFF. The rearrangement uses TRBV29-1 and TRBJ2-1, with TRBD2 matching 7 bases. The CDR3 covers 15 residues. V was pared by 7 bases and J by 2 bases, with 11 bases of the junction left unmatched. In germline, CDR1 is SQVTM, CDR2 ANQGSEA.

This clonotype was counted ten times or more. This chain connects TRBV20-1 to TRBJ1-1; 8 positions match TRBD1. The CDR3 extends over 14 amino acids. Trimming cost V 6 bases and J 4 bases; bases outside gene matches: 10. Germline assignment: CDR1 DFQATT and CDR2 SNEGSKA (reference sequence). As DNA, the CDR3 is TGCAGTGCGCACGACCAGACAGGGGCCACTGAAGCTTTCTTT. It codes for CSAHDQTGATEAFF.

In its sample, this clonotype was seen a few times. Here the CDR3 reads CASSTPLGRGAYNEQFF. The DNA of the CDR3 is TGTGCCAGTAGTACCCCCCTAGGTCGCGGGGCCTACAATGAGCAGTTCTTC. The chain uses TRBV19 and TRBJ2-1; a weak D match, TRBD2 (6 bases). V lost 4 bases, J lost 2 bases, and 18 bases lay in between. This CDR3 is built from 17 residues. Germline V gene sequence: CDR1 LNHDA, CDR2 SQIVND (reference sequence). Looking up the rest from reference TRBV19 and TRBJ2-1 gives the full variable domain: DGGITQSPKYLFRKEGQNVTLSCEQNLNHDAMYWYRQDPGQGLRLIYYSQIVNDFQKGDIAEGYSVSREKKESFPLTVTSAQKNPTAFYLCASSTPLGRGAYNEQFFGPGTRLTVL.

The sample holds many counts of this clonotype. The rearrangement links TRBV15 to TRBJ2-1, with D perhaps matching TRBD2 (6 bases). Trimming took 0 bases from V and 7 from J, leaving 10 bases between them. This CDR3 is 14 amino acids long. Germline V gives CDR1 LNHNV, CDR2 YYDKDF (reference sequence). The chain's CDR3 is CATSRETSGNEQFF. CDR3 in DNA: TGTGCCACCAGCAGAGAGACCAGCGGGAATGAGCAGTTCTTC.

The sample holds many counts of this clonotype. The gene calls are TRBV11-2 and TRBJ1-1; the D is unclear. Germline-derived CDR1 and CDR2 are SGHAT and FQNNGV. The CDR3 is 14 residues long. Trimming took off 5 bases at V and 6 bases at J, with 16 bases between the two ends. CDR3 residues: CASSGRGLRAEAFF. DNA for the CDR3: TGTGCCAGCAGCGGGCGAGGTTTGAGGGCTGAAGCTTTCTTT.

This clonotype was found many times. CDR3 nucleotides: TGTGCCAGCAGTTACGTAGCGGAGCCGAACACCGGGGAGCTGTTTTTT. This sequence encodes CASSYVAEPNTGELFF. This chain links TRBV6-5 with TRBJ2-2; weak D call: TRBD2 (6 bases). V lost 2 bases and J lost 0, with 10 bases in between. CDR1 and CDR2 (germline): MNHEY, SVGAGI. CDR3 length equals 16 residues.

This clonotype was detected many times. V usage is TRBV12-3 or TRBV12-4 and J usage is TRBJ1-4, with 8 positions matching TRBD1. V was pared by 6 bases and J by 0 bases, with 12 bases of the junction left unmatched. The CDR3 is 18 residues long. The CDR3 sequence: CASRERHRGKATNEKLFF. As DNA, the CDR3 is TGTGCCAGCAGGGAGCGGCACAGGGGGAAAGCAACTAATGAAAAACTGTTTTTT.

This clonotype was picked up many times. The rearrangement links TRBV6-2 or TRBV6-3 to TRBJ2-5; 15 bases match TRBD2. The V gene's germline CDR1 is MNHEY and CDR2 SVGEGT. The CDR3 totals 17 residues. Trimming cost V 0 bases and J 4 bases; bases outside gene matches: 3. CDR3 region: CASSYSLGLAGGETQYF. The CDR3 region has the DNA TGTGCCAGCAGTTACTCCCTGGGACTAGCGGGAGGAGAGACCCAGTACTTC.

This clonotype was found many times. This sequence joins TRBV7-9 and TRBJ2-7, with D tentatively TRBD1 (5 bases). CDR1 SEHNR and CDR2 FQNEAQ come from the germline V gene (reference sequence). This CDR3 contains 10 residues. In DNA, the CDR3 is TGTGCGGGCAGGGATAACGAGCAGTACTTC. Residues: CAGRDNEQYF. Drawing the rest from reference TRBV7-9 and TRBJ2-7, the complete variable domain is DTGVSQNPRHKITKRGQNVTFRCDPISEHNRLYWYRQTLGQGPEFLTYFQNEAQLEKSRLLSDRFSAERPKGSFSTLEIQRTEQGDSAMYLCAGRDNEQYFGPGTRLTVT.

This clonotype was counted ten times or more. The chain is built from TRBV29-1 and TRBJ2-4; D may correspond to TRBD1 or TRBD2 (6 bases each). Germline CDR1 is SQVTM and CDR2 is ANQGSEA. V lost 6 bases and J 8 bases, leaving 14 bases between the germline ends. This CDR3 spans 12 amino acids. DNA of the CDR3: TGCAGCGTCGGAGGGGGTTCGGACATTCAGTACTTC. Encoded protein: CSVGGGSDIQYF.

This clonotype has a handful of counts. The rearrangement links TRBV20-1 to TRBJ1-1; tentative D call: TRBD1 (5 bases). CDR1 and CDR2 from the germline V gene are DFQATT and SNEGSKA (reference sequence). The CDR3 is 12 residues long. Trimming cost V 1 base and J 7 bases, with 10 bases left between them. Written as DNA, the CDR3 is TGCAGTGCTAGAGTTAGGGGAGTTGAAGCTTTCTTT. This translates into CSARVRGVEAFF.

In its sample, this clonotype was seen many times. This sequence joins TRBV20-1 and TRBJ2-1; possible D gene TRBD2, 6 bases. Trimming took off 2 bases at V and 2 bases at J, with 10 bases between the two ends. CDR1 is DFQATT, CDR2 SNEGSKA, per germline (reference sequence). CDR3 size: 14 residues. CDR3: CSARPSVTYNEQFF. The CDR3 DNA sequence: TGCAGTGCTAGACCTAGCGTAACCTACAATGAGCAGTTCTTC.

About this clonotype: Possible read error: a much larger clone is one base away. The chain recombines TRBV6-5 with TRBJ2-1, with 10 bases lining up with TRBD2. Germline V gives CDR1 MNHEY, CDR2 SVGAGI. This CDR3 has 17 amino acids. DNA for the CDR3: TGTGCCAGCAGTTTTTCTAGCGGGAGAAGCTCCTACGATGAGCAGTTCTTC. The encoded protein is CASSFSSGRSSYDEQFF.

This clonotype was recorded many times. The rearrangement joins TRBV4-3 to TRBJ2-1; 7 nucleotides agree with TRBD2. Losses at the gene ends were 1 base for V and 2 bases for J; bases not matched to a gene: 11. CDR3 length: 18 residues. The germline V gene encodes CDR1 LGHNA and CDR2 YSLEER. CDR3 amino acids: CASSQGFSLAEPYNEQFF. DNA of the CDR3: TGCGCCAGCAGCCAAGGTTTTTCTCTAGCGGAGCCCTACAATGAGCAGTTCTTC.

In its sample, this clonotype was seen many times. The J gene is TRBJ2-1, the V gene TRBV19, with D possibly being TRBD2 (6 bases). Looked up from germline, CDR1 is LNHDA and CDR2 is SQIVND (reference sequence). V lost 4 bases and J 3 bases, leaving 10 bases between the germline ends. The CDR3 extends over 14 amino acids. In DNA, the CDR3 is TGTGCCAGTAGTAGGGGGGATGGCTACAATGAGCAGTTCTTC. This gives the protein CASSRGDGYNEQFF.

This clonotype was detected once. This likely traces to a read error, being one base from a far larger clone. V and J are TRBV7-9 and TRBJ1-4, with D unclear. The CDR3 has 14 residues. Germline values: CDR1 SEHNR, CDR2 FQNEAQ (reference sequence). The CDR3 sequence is CASSPSRGNEKLVF. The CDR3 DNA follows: TGTGCCAGCAGCCCTTCGCGGGGAAATGAAAAACTGGTTTTT.

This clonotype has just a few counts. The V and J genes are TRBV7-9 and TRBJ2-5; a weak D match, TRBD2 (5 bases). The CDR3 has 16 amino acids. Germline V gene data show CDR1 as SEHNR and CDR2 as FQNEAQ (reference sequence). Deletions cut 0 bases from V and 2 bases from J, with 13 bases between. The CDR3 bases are TGTGCCAGCAGCTTAGCTACAGCGGCCCCTCAAGAGACCCAGTACTTC. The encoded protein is CASSLATAAPQETQYF. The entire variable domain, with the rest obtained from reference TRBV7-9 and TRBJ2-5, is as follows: DTGVSQNPRHKITKRGQNVTFRCDPISEHNRLYWYRQTLGQGPEFLTYFQNEAQLEKSRLLSDRFSAERPKGSFSTLEIQRTEQGDSAMYLCASSLATAAPQETQYFGPGTRLLVL.

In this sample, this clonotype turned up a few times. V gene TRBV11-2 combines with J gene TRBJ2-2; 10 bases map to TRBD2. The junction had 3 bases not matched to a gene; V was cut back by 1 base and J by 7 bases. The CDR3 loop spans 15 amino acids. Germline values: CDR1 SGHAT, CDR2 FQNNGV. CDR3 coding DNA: TGTGCCAGCAGCTTAGTGACTAGCGGGTGCGGGGAGCTGTTTTTT. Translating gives CASSLVTSGCGELFF.

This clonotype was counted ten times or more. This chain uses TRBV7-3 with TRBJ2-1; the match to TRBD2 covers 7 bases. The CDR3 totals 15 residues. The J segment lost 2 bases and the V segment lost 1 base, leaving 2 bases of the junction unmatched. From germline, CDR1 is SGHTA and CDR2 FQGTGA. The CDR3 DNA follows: TGTGCCAGCAGCTTAATCAGCGGGGCCTACAATGAGCAGTTCTTC. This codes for CASSLISGAYNEQFF.

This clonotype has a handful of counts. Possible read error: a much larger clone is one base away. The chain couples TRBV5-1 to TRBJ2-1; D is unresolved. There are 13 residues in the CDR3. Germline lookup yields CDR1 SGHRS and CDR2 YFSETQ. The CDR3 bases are TGCGCCAGCAGCACCGGAATTTACAATGGGCAGTTCTTC. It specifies CASSTGIYNGQFF.

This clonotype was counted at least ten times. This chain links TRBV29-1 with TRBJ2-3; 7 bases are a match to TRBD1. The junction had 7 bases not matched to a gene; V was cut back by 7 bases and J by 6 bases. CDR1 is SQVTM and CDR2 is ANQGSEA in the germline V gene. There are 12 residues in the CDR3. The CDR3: CSADRDRDTQYF. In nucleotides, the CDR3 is TGCAGCGCCGACAGGGATCGGGATACGCAGTATTTT.

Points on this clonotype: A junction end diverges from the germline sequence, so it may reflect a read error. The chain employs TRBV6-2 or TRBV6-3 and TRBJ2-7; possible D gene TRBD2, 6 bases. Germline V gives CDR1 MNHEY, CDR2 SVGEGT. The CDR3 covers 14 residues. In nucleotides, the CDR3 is TGTGCCAGCAGTTACGGGGCCCCCACGAACCCGGGACTCTTC. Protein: CASSYGAPTNPGLF.